The 32 T cell receptor beta chains listed next were all sequenced from one sample in a study of T cell responses to AZD1222 COVID-19 vaccine. Here immunoSEQ multiplex PCR was the method, and the copy in TCRdb shows in-frame clones only, minus some. The table includes roughly 29,000 clones, over 85% detected once. Sequencing was performed on peripheral blood, taken on day 0 of AZD1222 vaccination. These receptors all come from an adult in good health.

This clone was picked up a small number of times. The chain employs TRBV6-4 and TRBJ2-3; TRBD2 aligns across 7 bases. Per the germline V gene, CDR1 is MRHNA and CDR2 is SNTAGT. The trim removed 0 bases at V and 10 bases at J, leaving 10 bases unmatched. The CDR3 is 15 residues long. CDR3 bases: TGTGCCAGCAGTGACTCGAGCGGGGCTCCCGCAGCGCAGTATTTT. Amino acid sequence: CASSDSSGAPAAQYF.

The V call is TRBV4-1, the J call TRBJ2-7, with D unresolved. The V and J ends lost 1 base and 4 bases respectively, with 8 bases between them. Germline V CDR1 and CDR2: MGHRA, YSYEKL. The CDR3 contains 13 residues. The CDR3: CASSQVLAYEQYF. The CDR3 bases are TGCGCCAGCAGCCAAGTATTAGCTTACGAGCAGTACTTC.

V and J are TRBV6-5 and TRBJ2-5; either TRBD1 or TRBD2 may supply D (5 bases each). With 1 base removed from V and 9 bases from J, the gap between germline ends came to 21 bases. CDR1 MNHEY and CDR2 SVGAGI come from the germline V gene. The CDR3 loop spans 16 amino acids. This CDR3 is CASSYWERNGGLAQYF. The CDR3, as DNA: TGTGCCAGCAGTTACTGGGAGAGAAATGGGGGATTGGCCCAGTACTTC.

This clone was seen only once. J is TRBJ1-6 and V is TRBV7-9; D not certain. The ends were cut back, 1 base at V and 10 bases at J, with 8 bases in the middle. Germline-derived CDR1 and CDR2 are SEHNR and FQNEAQ (reference sequence). The CDR3 spans 13 residues. This CDR3 is CASSLGGGSPLHF. For the CDR3, the DNA is TGTGCCAGCAGCTTAGGGGGTGGATCACCCCTCCACTTT. Looking up the rest from reference TRBV7-9 and TRBJ1-6 gives the full variable domain: DTGVSQNPRHKITKRGQNVTFRCDPISEHNRLYWYRQTLGQGPEFLTYFQNEAQLEKSRLLSDRFSAERPKGSFSTLEIQRTEQGDSAMYLCASSLGGGSPLHFGNGTRLTVT.

The rearrangement joins TRBV7-2 to TRBJ2-1; possible D gene TRBD1, 6 bases. Germline CDR1 SGHTA, CDR2 FQGNSA. V was shortened by 5 bases and J by 8 bases, with 10 bases between the two germline ends. There are 12 residues in the CDR3. The CDR3 coding sequence is TGTGCCAGCAGCGAGACAGGATATGAGCAGTTCTTC. Protein product: CASSETGYEQFF. The whole variable domain, filled in from reference TRBV7-2 and TRBJ2-1, reads GAGVSQSPSNKVTEKGKDVELRCDPISGHTALYWYRQSLGQGLEFLIYFQGNSAPDKSGLPSDRFSAERTGGSVSTLTIQRTQQEDSAVYLCASSETGYEQFFGPGTRLTVL.

The genes are TRBV29-1 and TRBJ2-7; perhaps D is TRBD1 or TRBD2 (5 bases each). Deletions cut 1 base from V and 0 bases from J, with 7 bases between. Germline V gene lookup returns CDR1 SQVTM and CDR2 ANQGSEA. The CDR3 is 13 residues long. The chain's CDR3 is CSVEGGFSYEQYF. CDR3 DNA sequence: TGCAGCGTTGAAGGGGGGTTCTCCTACGAGCAGTACTTC.

This clone is termed medium-sized. The chain is built from TRBV13 and TRBJ2-5; D is unresolved. V dropped 1 base and J dropped 3 bases, with 3 bases sitting between them. CDR1 and CDR2 (germline): PRHDT, FYEKMQ (reference sequence). CDR3 size: 12 residues. The CDR3 DNA reads TGTGCCAGCAGCTTAGAAGAAGAGACCCAGTACTTC. Translating gives CASSLEEETQYF.

The chain uses TRBV5-1 and TRBJ2-1; 7 bases are shared with TRBD1. In germline, CDR1 is SGHRS, CDR2 YFSETQ. The junction had 3 bases not matched to a gene; V was cut back by 4 bases and J by 5 bases. The CDR3 totals 13 residues. CDR3 in amino acids: CASSLTGDNEQFF. The CDR3 region has the DNA TGCGCCAGCAGCCTAACAGGGGACAATGAGCAGTTCTTC.

V and J are TRBV9 and TRBJ2-3; D might be TRBD1 (6 bases). There are 14 residues in the CDR3. The germline V gene has CDR1 SGDLS and CDR2 YYNGEE. V lost 2 bases and J 4 bases, leaving 11 bases between the germline ends. CDR3 in amino acids: CASSVVGAADTQYF. CDR3 DNA: TGTGCCAGCAGCGTGGTGGGGGCGGCAGATACGCAGTATTTT.

The V and J genes are TRBV7-8 and TRBJ1-2, with D possibly being TRBD1 (6 bases). The CDR3 sequence is 13 residues long. The germline V and J ends were trimmed by 6 bases and 7 bases, with 15 bases remaining between them. In germline, CDR1 is SGHVS, CDR2 FQNEAQ. The CDR3 DNA sequence: TGTGCCAGCAGATCAGACAGGATCAGTGGCTACACCTTC. This codes for CASRSDRISGYTF. Filled out from reference TRBV7-8 and TRBJ1-2, the complete variable domain reads GAGVSQSPRYKVAKRGQDVALRCDPISGHVSLFWYQQALGQGPEFLTYFQNEAQLDKSGLPSDRFFAERPEGSVSTLKIQRTQQEDSAVYLCASRSDRISGYTFGSGTRLTVV.

The gene calls are TRBV6-2 or TRBV6-3 and TRBJ2-7; D is unclear. V shed 0 bases and J shed 9 bases, with 6 bases lying between them. Germline-derived CDR1 and CDR2 are MNHEY and SVGEGT. The CDR3 spans 11 residues. The CDR3 region has the DNA TGTGCCAGCAGTTACTCGGCTGGGCAGTACTTC. This gives the protein CASSYSAGQYF.

V and J are TRBV4-1 and TRBJ1-6; no clear D gene. This CDR3 has 16 amino acids. Trimming stripped 1 base from V and 0 bases from J, with 7 bases between. The germline gives CDR1 MGHRA, CDR2 YSYEKL. The CDR3, as DNA: TGCGCCAGCAGCCAAGTCCCGAGCTCCTATAATTCACCCCTCCACTTT. Residues: CASSQVPSSYNSPLHF.

The chain recombines TRBV7-9 with TRBJ2-1; 8 bases fit TRBD1. V shed 5 bases and J 5 bases; nucleotides not matched to a gene: 11. The CDR3 has 16 residues. CDR1 SEHNR and CDR2 FQNEAQ come from the germline V gene (reference sequence). The CDR3, as DNA: TGTGCCAGCAGCACCTGGACAGGGCCCCTCAACAATGAGCAGTTCTTC. This gives the protein CASSTWTGPLNNEQFF.

The chain couples TRBV24-1 to TRBJ1-4; D call uncertain. CDR3 length: 13 amino acids. Trimming took 1 base from V and 8 from J, leaving 7 bases between them. Germline V gene sequence: CDR1 KGHDR, CDR2 SFDVKD. DNA for the CDR3: TGTGCCACCAGTGATTTAAACGAGGAAAAACTGTTTTTT. This codes for CATSDLNEEKLFF.

The gene calls are TRBV5-5 and TRBJ1-2; D uncertain. The germline V gene encodes CDR1 SGHKS and CDR2 YYEKEE (reference sequence). This CDR3 is 14 amino acids long. The V and J ends lost 3 bases and 7 bases respectively, with 16 bases between them. The CDR3 bases are TGTGCCAGCAGCTCGGCGGACGGGAGGATTGGCTACACCTTC. This translates into CASSSADGRIGYTF.

The gene calls are TRBV29-1 and TRBJ2-5; 9 bases are shared with TRBD1. The CDR3 extends over 13 amino acids. Germline CDR1 is SQVTM and CDR2 is ANQGSEA. The ends lost 5 bases at V and 5 bases at J; junction bases unmatched: 6. CDR3 in amino acids: CSVPDRGYETQYF. The CDR3 nucleotides read TGCAGCGTTCCGGACAGGGGCTATGAGACCCAGTACTTC. Together with reference TRBV29-1 and TRBJ2-5, the CDR3 gives the full variable domain: SAVISQKPSRDICQRGTSLTIQCQVDSQVTMMFWYRQQPGQSLTLIATANQGSEATYESGFVIDKFPISRPNLTFSTLTVSNMSPEDSSIYLCSVPDRGYETQYFGPGTRLLVL.

V and J are TRBV28 and TRBJ1-2; 8 positions agree with TRBD1. CDR3 length equals 14 residues. V shed 5 bases, J shed 6 bases, and the junction held 8 bases outside the gene matches. Germline V CDR1 and CDR2: MDHEN, SYDVKM. CDR3 in DNA: TGTGCCAGCAGTCCTGGACAGGGAATGAATGGCTACACCTTC. Its translation: CASSPGQGMNGYTF.

The chain couples TRBV7-9 to TRBJ2-5; 10 nucleotides agree with TRBD2. This CDR3 has 18 residues. V trimming: 5 bases; J trimming: 4 bases; junction bases outside the gene matches: 16. From germline, CDR1 is SEHNR and CDR2 FQNEAQ (reference sequence). CDR3 residues: CASSPPPRLAGARETQYF. As DNA, the CDR3 is TGTGCCAGCAGCCCCCCGCCCCGTCTAGCGGGAGCAAGAGAGACCCAGTACTTC.

V is TRBV5-4 and J is TRBJ2-5; D may match TRBD1 or TRBD2 (6 bases each). V was cut by 0 bases and J by 1 base, with 10 bases left in between. CDR3 length: 15 amino acids. Germline loops: CDR1 SGHNT, CDR2 YYREEE (reference sequence). This CDR3 reads CASSLGGASQETQYF. The DNA for the CDR3 is TGTGCCAGCAGCTTGGGGGGGGCCTCCCAAGAGACCCAGTACTTC.

Points on this clone: A junction end diverges from the germline sequence, so it may reflect a read error. V gene TRBV3-1 (or the pseudogene TRBV3-2) combines with J gene TRBJ1-5; D gene unclear. The germline V gene has CDR1 LGHDT and CDR2 YNNKEL (reference sequence). The CDR3 length is 15 residues. The CDR3 loop is CASTQGYPSNQPQHF. DNA for the CDR3: TGTGCCAGCACCCAAGGGTATCCTAGCAATCAGCCCCAGCATTTT.

This clone has only one observation. V is TRBV5-1 and J is TRBJ1-1, with a possible D match to TRBD1 (5 bases). CDR1 is SGHRS and CDR2 is YFSETQ in the germline V gene. This CDR3 contains 14 residues. The V and J ends lost 1 base and 5 bases respectively, with 12 bases between them. The CDR3 protein is CASSLPGRWTEAFF. CDR3 DNA sequence: TGCGCCAGCAGCTTGCCAGGGAGGTGGACTGAAGCTTTCTTT.

V gene TRBV6-2 or TRBV6-3 combines with J gene TRBJ2-1; D ambiguous. The CDR3 extends over 11 amino acids. V dropped 6 bases and J dropped 3 bases, with 3 bases sitting between them. Germline V gene lookup returns CDR1 MNHEY and CDR2 SVGEGT. In DNA, the CDR3 is TGTGCCAGCAGCAACTACAATGAGCAGTTCTTC. This gives the protein CASSNYNEQFF.

The chain recombines TRBV6-5 with TRBJ1-2, with 8 nucleotides matching TRBD1. The junction had 2 bases not matched to a gene; V was cut back by 0 bases and J by 2 bases. The V gene's germline CDR1 is MNHEY and CDR2 SVGAGI. CDR3 size: 15 residues. The CDR3 region has the DNA TGTGCCAGCAGTTACTCCTGGACAGGGAACTATGGCTACACCTTC. This encodes CASSYSWTGNYGYTF.

This chain links TRBV5-1 with TRBJ1-2, with D possibly matching TRBD1 (5 bases). V lost 4 bases and J 5 bases, leaving 21 bases between the germline ends. Germline V CDR1 and CDR2: SGHRS, YFSETQ. The CDR3 runs to 16 residues. This CDR3 is CASSPWGTDPNYGYTF. CDR3 in DNA: TGCGCCAGCAGCCCCTGGGGGACCGACCCCAATTATGGCTACACCTTC.

The chain is built from TRBV4-1 and TRBJ1-2, with TRBD1 matching 10 bases. Germline CDR1 is MGHRA and CDR2 is YSYEKL. V lost 3 bases, J lost 7 bases, and 5 bases stayed unmatched. This CDR3 has 14 residues. CDR3 in amino acids: CASSQGTGVGGYTF. CDR3 DNA sequence: TGCGCCAGCAGCCAGGGGACAGGGGTCGGTGGCTACACCTTC.

The chain has TRBV20-1 and TRBJ1-6, with D unclear. Deletions cut 3 bases from V and 10 bases from J, with 4 bases between. Germline assignment: CDR1 DFQATT and CDR2 SNEGSKA (reference sequence). The CDR3 covers 10 residues. The chain's CDR3 is CSASGSPLHF. CDR3 nucleotides: TGCAGTGCTAGTGGCTCACCCCTCCACTTT.

The V and J genes are TRBV19 and TRBJ2-2, with TRBD1 matching 11 bases. The junction had 6 bases not matched to a gene; V was cut back by 4 bases and J by 2 bases. The CDR3 has 17 amino acids. Per the germline V gene, CDR1 is LNHDA and CDR2 is SQIVND (reference sequence). The CDR3 nucleotides are TGTGCCAGTAGTAGGACAGGGGGCAGTAAAAACACCGGGGAGCTGTTTTTT. Encoded protein: CASSRTGGSKNTGELFF.

The chain couples TRBV11-3 to TRBJ2-1; 8 positions agree with TRBD1. Looked up from germline, CDR1 is SGHNT and CDR2 is YENEEA. This CDR3 spans 15 amino acids. The V and J ends lost 1 base and 9 bases, in that order; junction bases with no gene match: 8. CDR3 amino acids: CASSLVARGRTEQFF. The CDR3 DNA reads as TGTGCCAGCAGCTTAGTTGCCAGGGGGCGGACTGAGCAGTTCTTC.

V gene TRBV5-1 combines with J gene TRBJ1-2; 8 nucleotides line up with TRBD1. CDR1 and CDR2 from the germline V gene are SGHRS and YFSETQ. CDR3 length: 16 residues. The ends lost 0 bases at V and 0 bases at J; junction bases unmatched: 4. The CDR3 DNA sequence: TGCGCCAGCAGCTTGGGTGGGACAGGCACTAACTATGGCTACACCTTC. Amino acids: CASSLGGTGTNYGYTF.

The rearrangement uses TRBV2 and TRBJ1-1; 7 nucleotides match TRBD1. Germline CDR1 reads SNHLY; CDR2 reads FYNNEI. The CDR3 covers 14 residues. With 7 bases clipped from V and 0 bases from J, the junction kept 5 bases outside the gene matches. CDR3 nucleotides: TGTGCCAGCACAACAGGGGCCATGAACACTGAAGCTTTCTTT. Residues: CASTTGAMNTEAFF.

The CDR3 DNA reads as TGTGCCAGCAATTGGGTCCGGACAGGGGGAGAACAGCCCCAGCATTTT. It specifies CASNWVRTGGEQPQHF. J is TRBJ1-5 and V is TRBV2, with TRBD1 matching over 10 bases. V dropped 7 bases and J dropped 7; count of bases not matched to a gene: 13. CDR1 and CDR2 (germline): SNHLY, FYNNEI. CDR3 length equals 16 residues.

The chain carries TRBV7-9 and TRBJ1-1, with TRBD1 matching over 8 bases. Trimming at V came to 5 bases and at J to 3 bases, leaving 5 bases not matched to a gene. Per germline, CDR1 SEHNR and CDR2 FQNEAQ (reference sequence). The CDR3 totals 14 residues. The CDR3 here is CASSLTGADTEAFF. Here the CDR3 DNA reads TGTGCCAGCAGCCTGACAGGGGCGGACACTGAAGCTTTCTTT.